The entry below gives a single TCR beta chain sequence along with its context. Its antigen remains unidentified. The entry originates in a study of T cells expressing NK-cell markers. Study background: Sorted CD3+CD56-NKG2C+, CD3+CD56+NKG2C- and CD3+CD56+NKG2C+ T cells were the source of the TCR beta repertoires.

TCRdb re-called the 5' RACE reads and shows each CDR3 protein once, DNA omitted. The sample data list 500,000 to 700,000 distinct CDR3 sequences. The CDR3 consists of 13 residues. Study outcomes and limitations: The CD3+CD56-NKG2C+ fraction of a handful of donors was likewise dominated by these clonotypes. About six donors showed dominant NKG2C+ clonotypes comprising about 1.0-7.5% of their CD8+ T cells. HCMV specificity of the expanded NKG2C+ T cell clones stayed unclear.

The sequenced sample was blood T cells: a sorted CD56 or NKG2C T cell subset, CD4+ or CD8+ T cells, or bulk PBMC T cells (not recorded which). The chain has TRBV12-3 or TRBV12-4 and TRBJ2-7; TCRdb proposes TRBD1, but this gene call is untestable without DNA. The clonotype originates from a man between 18 and 35 years old in good health. The CDR3 reads CASSPGQIYEQYF.